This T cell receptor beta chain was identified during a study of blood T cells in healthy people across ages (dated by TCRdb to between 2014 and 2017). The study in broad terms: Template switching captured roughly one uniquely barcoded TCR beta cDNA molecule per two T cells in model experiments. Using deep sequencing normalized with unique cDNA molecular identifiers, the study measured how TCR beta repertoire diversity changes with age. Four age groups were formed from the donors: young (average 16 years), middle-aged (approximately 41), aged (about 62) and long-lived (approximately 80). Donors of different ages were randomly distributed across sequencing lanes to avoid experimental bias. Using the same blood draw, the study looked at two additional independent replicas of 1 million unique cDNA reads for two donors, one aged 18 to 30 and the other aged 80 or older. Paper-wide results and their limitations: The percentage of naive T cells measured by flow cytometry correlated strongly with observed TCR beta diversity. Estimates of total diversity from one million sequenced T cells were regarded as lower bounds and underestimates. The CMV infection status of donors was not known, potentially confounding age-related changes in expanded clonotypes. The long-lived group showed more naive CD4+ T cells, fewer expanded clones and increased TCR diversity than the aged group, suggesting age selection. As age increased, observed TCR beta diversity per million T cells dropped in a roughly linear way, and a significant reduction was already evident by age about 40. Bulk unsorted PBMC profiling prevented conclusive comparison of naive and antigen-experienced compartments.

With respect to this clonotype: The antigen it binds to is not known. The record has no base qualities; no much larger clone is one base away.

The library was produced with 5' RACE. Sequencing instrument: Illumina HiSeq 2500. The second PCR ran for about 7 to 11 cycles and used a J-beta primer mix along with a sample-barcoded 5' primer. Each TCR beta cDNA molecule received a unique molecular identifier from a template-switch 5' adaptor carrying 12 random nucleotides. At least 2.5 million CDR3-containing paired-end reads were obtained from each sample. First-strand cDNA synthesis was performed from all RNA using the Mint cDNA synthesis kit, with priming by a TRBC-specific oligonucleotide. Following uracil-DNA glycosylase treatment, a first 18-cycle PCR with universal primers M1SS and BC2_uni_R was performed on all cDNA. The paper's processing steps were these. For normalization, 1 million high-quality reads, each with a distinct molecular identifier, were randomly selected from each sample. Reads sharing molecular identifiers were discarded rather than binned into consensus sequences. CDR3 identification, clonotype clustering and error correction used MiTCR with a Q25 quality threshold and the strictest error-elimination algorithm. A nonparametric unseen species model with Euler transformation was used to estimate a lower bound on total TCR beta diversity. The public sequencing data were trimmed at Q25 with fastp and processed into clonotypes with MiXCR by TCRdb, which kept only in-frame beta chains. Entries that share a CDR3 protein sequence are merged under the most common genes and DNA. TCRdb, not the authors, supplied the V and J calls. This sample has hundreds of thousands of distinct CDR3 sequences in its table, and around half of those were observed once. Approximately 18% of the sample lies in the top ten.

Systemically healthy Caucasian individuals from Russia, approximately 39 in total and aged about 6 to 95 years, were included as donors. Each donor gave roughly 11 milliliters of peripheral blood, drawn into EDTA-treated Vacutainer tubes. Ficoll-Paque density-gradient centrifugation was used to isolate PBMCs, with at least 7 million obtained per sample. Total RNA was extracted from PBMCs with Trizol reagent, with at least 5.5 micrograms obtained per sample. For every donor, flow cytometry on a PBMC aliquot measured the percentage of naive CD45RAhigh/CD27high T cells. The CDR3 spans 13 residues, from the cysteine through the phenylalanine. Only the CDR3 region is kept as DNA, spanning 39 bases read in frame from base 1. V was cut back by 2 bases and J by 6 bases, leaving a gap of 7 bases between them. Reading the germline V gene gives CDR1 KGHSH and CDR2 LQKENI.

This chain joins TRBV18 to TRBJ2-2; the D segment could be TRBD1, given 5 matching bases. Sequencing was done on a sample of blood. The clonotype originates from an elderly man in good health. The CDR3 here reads CASSPEQAGELFF. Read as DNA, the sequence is TGTGCCAGCTCACCAGAACAGGCCGGGGAGCTGTTTTTT.